This T cell receptor (beta chain) was sequenced for a study of T-cell memory formation after mild COVID-19 (dated by TCRdb to the early 2020s). For context, the study as a whole: TCR sequence clusters from the two donors were found to be largely donor specific. Longitudinal TCRalpha and TCRbeta repertoire sequencing tracked T-cell clones expanding and contracting after mild COVID-19 in a couple of donors. Two young, previously healthy adult volunteers made up the cohort, one male and one female.

Ficoll-Paque density gradient centrifugation was the method used to isolate PBMCs. This clonotype occurred a few times. Its antigen target is currently unknown. No much larger clone exists at a distance of one base, and base qualities are not known. Findings and caveats that apply to the study as a whole: Contracting CD4+ clones turned up mainly in the CM and EM memory subsets, whereas EMRA was where CD8+ clones were enriched. Only a couple of mild cases were covered by the study, and larger cohorts that include severe cases with pre-infection samples were considered necessary. Clones that contracted from day 15 to 85 showed balanced CD4/CD8 phenotypes, whereas a second wave of clones that expanded from day 15 to 37 leaned towards CD4+. Some responding clones were detected in pre-infection memory, suggesting pre-existing cross-reactive memory T cells joined the SARS-CoV-2 response. SARS-CoV-2 specificity was not confirmed for the second-wave clones peaking on day 37.

The cysteine opens and the phenylalanine closes a CDR3 of 15 amino acids. Kept here is only the CDR3 DNA, which spans 45 bases and is read in frame from base 1. CDR1 and CDR2 (SGHRS, YFSETQ) derive from the germline V gene. Between the V and J ends, shortened by 4 bases and 4 bases respectively, the junction contains 16 bases. The instrument was an Illumina NovaSeq 6000. cDNA libraries for TCRalpha and TCRbeta were prepared by 5'RACE using constant-segment primers, with sample barcodes and unique molecular identifiers added. Trizol reagent was used to extract RNA from every sample. The libraries were amplified in two PCR steps, and the second step added a second sample barcode and Illumina TruSeq adapters. Libraries were sequenced on an Illumina NovaSeq with 2 x 150 bp paired-end reads. From the authors' description of their analysis: Reads were demultiplexed and collapsed into UMI-guided consensus sequences with migec v1.2.7. With mixcr v2.1.11, UMI consensuses were aligned to TRA and TRB V and J templates and assembled into clonotypes. Expanded or contracted clonotypes were those called significant by both edgeR and NoisET, with noise models trained on biological replicates. edgeR calls used a false discovery rate-adjusted p below 0.01 and a log2 fold-change threshold of 1. As an exploratory analysis of dynamics, max-normalized trajectories of the 1000 most abundant clonotypes were examined by PCA with hierarchical clustering. The CD4 or CD8 phenotype of responding clones was assigned using the separately sequenced CD4+ and CD8+ repertoires. TCRdb cleaned the public reads at Q25 with fastp, built clones with MiXCR and kept in-frame beta chains. Each entry is one CDR3 protein sequence, shown with its most common DNA and genes. The V and J calls were determined by TCRdb, not by the authors. Here the sample has 400,000 or so distinct CDR3 sequences; 20% occur a single time. The top ten clones comprise roughly 8% of the sample.

The chain uses TRBV5-1 and TRBJ2-3; the D gene assignment is ambiguous. What was sequenced was PBMCs or a T cell subset sorted from them (not recorded which). The TCR comes from an adult woman who had mild COVID-19 (a few samples of this study predate the infection). The sample titles of this study are shuffled in the database, so cell type and time point are left out; the donor was told from shared clones. The base sequence is TGCGCCAGCAGCCTCCGGATTCCCGCTGCAGATACGCAGTATTTT. Translated, it reads CASSLRIPAADTQYF. The full variable domain, completed from the reference TRBV5-1 and TRBJ2-3 proteins outside the CDR3, reads KAGVTQTPRYLIKTRGQQVTLSCSPISGHRSVSWYQQTPGQGLQFLFEYFSETQRNKGNFPGRFSGRQFSNSRSEMNVSTLELGDSALYLCASSLRIPAADTQYFGPGTRLTVL.